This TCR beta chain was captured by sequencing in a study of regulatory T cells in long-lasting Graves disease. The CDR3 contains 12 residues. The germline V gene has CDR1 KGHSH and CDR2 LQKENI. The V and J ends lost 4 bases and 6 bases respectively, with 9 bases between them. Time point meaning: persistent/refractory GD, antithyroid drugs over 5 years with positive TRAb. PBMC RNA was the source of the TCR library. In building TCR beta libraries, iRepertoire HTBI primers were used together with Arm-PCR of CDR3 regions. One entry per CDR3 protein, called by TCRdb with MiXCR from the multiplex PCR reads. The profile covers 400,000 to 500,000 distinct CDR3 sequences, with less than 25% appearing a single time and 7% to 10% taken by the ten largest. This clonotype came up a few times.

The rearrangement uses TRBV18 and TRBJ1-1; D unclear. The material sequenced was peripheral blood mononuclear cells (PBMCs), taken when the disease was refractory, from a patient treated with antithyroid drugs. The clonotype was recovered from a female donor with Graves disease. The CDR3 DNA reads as TGTGCCAGCTCACACGGTCGGGCTGAAGCTTTCTTT. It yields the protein CASSHGRAEAFF. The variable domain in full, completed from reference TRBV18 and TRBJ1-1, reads NAGVMQNPRHLVRRRGQEARLRCSPMKGHSHVYWYRQLPEEGLKFMVYLQKENIIDESGMPKERFSAEFPKEGPSILRIQQVVRGDSAAYFCASSHGRAEAFFGQGTRLTVV.